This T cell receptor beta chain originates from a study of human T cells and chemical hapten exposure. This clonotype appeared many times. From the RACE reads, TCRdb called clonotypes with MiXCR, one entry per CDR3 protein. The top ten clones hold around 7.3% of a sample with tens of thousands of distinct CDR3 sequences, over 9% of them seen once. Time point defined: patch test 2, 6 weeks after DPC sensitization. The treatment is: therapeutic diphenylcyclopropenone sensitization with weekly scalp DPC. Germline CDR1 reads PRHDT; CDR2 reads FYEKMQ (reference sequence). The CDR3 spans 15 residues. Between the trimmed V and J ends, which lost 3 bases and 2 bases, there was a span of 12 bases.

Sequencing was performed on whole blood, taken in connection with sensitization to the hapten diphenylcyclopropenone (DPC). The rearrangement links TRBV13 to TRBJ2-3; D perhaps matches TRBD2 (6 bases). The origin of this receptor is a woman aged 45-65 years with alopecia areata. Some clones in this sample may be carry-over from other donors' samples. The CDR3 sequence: CASSLDGSDTDTQYF. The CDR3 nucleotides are TGTGCCAGCAGCTTGGACGGGAGCGACACAGATACGCAGTATTTT.